What follows are 28 T cell receptor beta chains derived from one specimen sequenced in a study of cytomegalovirus exposure and HLA in healthy donors. TCRdb's copy holds only in-frame clones and misses some; the assay was immunoSEQ multiplex PCR. This sample has under 100,000 clones, with roughly 84% found just once. The sequenced material came from PBMCs. The receptors were sampled from a woman in her late teens or twenties in good health and CMV-seropositive.

This clone was seen only a few times. The V gene is TRBV4-2, the J gene TRBJ2-7; the D is unclear. V was cut by 5 bases and J by 3 bases, with 17 bases left in between. Germline V CDR1 and CDR2: LGHNA, YNFKEQ. This CDR3 is 15 amino acids long. The CDR3 sequence: CASSESSLTRYEQYF. The CDR3, as DNA: TGTGCCAGCAGCGAGAGTTCACTAACGCGCTACGAGCAGTACTTC.

The rearrangement links TRBV7-2 to TRBJ1-5, with D possibly being TRBD1 (5 bases). The CDR3 loop spans 13 amino acids. V was clipped by 4 bases and J by 5 bases, with 9 bases between them. Looked up from germline, CDR1 is SGHTA and CDR2 is FQGNSA. The CDR3 loop reads CASSSQEYQPQHF. Here the CDR3 DNA reads TGTGCCAGCAGCTCACAGGAGTATCAGCCCCAGCATTTT.

This clone appeared once. This chain uses TRBV7-9 with TRBJ1-2, with TRBD1 as a possible D gene (5 bases). V dropped 8 bases and J dropped 8 bases, with 24 bases sitting between them. This CDR3 contains 15 residues. Germline V gene lookup returns CDR1 SEHNR and CDR2 FQNEAQ (reference sequence). The CDR3 sequence: CASYPGRDPRRGYTF. The CDR3 DNA is TGTGCCAGCTATCCCGGGAGGGACCCCCGGAGGGGCTACACCTTC.

V is TRBV30 and J is TRBJ2-4; a weak D match, TRBD1 (5 bases). Germline V gene data show CDR1 as GTSNPN and CDR2 as SVGIG (reference sequence). The CDR3 consists of 12 residues. The V end was cut by 5 bases, the J end by 2 bases, with 7 bases between. CDR3 in amino acids: CAWGATKNIQYF. CDR3 nucleotide sequence: TGTGCCTGGGGGGCAACCAAAAACATTCAGTACTTC.

This chain links TRBV5-1 with TRBJ1-4; the D gene is possibly TRBD1 (5 bases). Trimming pared 4 bases from V and 3 bases from J, leaving 10 bases between. Germline CDR1 SGHRS, CDR2 YFSETQ. The length of the CDR3 is 14 residues. This chain's CDR3 is CASSTGGSNEKLFF. The CDR3 DNA is TGCGCCAGCAGCACGGGGGGATCTAATGAAAAACTGTTTTTT.

This chain links TRBV19 with TRBJ2-5, with TRBD2 as a possible D gene (5 bases). Trimming took 1 base from V and 0 from J, leaving 6 bases between them. Germline-derived CDR1 and CDR2 are LNHDA and SQIVND (reference sequence). This CDR3 is built from 14 residues. The CDR3 DNA reads TGTGCCAGTAGTATAGCGGGGAACCAAGAGACCCAGTACTTC. Translating gives CASSIAGNQETQYF.

The CDR3 reads CASKPDRVADTQYF. CDR3 in DNA: TGTGCCAGCAAGCCCGACAGGGTAGCAGATACGCAGTATTTT. The rearrangement links TRBV6-4 to TRBJ2-3; 7 nucleotides agree with TRBD1. Germline V gene data show CDR1 as MRHNA and CDR2 as SNTAGT. V trimming: 7 bases; J trimming: 4 bases; junction bases outside the gene matches: 8. CDR3 length: 14 amino acids.

The rearrangement uses TRBV19 and TRBJ2-2; possibly TRBD1 for D (5 bases). In germline, CDR1 is LNHDA, CDR2 SQIVND (reference sequence). The CDR3 has 15 residues. Trimming pared 5 bases from V and 4 bases from J, leaving 14 bases between. CDR3 sequence reads: CASSHPVDSTGELFF. The CDR3, as DNA: TGTGCCAGTAGTCACCCTGTAGACAGCACCGGGGAGCTGTTTTTT.

The chain has TRBV11-2 and TRBJ2-5; D is unclear. In germline, CDR1 is SGHAT, CDR2 FQNNGV. The CDR3 covers 13 residues. V was clipped by 1 base and J by 5 bases, with 8 bases between them. CDR3: CASSLGDYETQYF. CDR3 in DNA: TGTGCCAGCAGCTTAGGAGATTACGAGACCCAGTACTTC. The variable domain in full, completed from reference TRBV11-2 and TRBJ2-5, reads EAGVAQSPRYKIIEKRQSVAFWCNPISGHATLYWYQQILGQGPKLLIQFQNNGVVDDSQLPKDRFSAERLKGVDSTLKIQPAKLEDSAVYLCASSLGDYETQYFGPGTRLLVL.

This clone is a singleton in its sample. The rearrangement links TRBV5-1 to TRBJ2-5; 11 bases are a match to TRBD2. The CDR3 has 16 residues. The V gene's germline CDR1 is SGHRS and CDR2 YFSETQ. Losses at the gene ends were 4 bases for V and 4 bases for J; bases not matched to a gene: 9. The CDR3 nucleotides are TGCGCCAGCAGCACTACTAGCGGGGGTGTCCGAGAGACCCAGTACTTC. This gives the protein CASSTTSGGVRETQYF.

The chain couples TRBV30 to TRBJ1-2; 9 positions match TRBD1. The J segment lost 5 bases and the V segment lost 3 bases, leaving 4 bases of the junction unmatched. The CDR3 sequence is 13 residues long. Germline V gene sequence: CDR1 GTSNPN, CDR2 SVGIG (reference sequence). CDR3 coding DNA: TGTGCCTGGAGCTACAGGGGGCATTATGGCTACACCTTC. Translation gives CAWSYRGHYGYTF.

This chain joins TRBV30 and TRBJ1-5; D gene unclear. V was pared by 2 bases and J by 6 bases, with 14 bases between. Germline loops: CDR1 GTSNPN, CDR2 SVGIG (reference sequence). The CDR3 consists of 14 residues. The CDR3: CAWSPAGWSQPQHF. The CDR3 DNA follows: TGTGCCTGGAGTCCCGCCGGTTGGAGTCAGCCCCAGCATTTT.

This chain links TRBV19 with TRBJ2-1; 7 bases fit TRBD2. The V gene end was trimmed by 3 bases and the J gene end by 1 base; junction bases not matched to a gene: 6. There are 16 residues in the CDR3. In germline, CDR1 is LNHDA, CDR2 SQIVND (reference sequence). The CDR3 reads CASSIPGLPSYNEQFF. CDR3 bases: TGTGCCAGTAGTATCCCGGGACTACCTTCCTACAATGAGCAGTTCTTC.

The V gene is TRBV7-9, the J gene TRBJ1-2, with D unclear. Germline V gene data show CDR1 as SEHNR and CDR2 as FQNEAQ (reference sequence). V was cut by 5 bases and J by 8 bases, with 18 bases left in between. This CDR3 is 14 amino acids long. The CDR3 loop is CASSPGGGLGGYTF. For the CDR3, the DNA is TGTGCCAGCAGCCCTGGAGGTGGGTTGGGCGGCTACACCTTC.

The chain joins TRBV2 to TRBJ2-1; 7 bases align to TRBD1. The V gene's germline CDR1 is SNHLY and CDR2 FYNNEI. The CDR3 totals 13 residues. Unmatched junction bases numbered 7, after V lost 6 bases and J lost 8 bases. The CDR3 sequence: CASSPGQLDEQFF. In nucleotides, the CDR3 is TGTGCCAGCAGCCCGGGACAGTTAGATGAGCAGTTCTTC.

The genes are TRBV7-9 and TRBJ1-1; 7 bases map to TRBD1. J was trimmed by 7 bases and V by 5 bases; bases with no gene match: 10. Germline V gene sequence: CDR1 SEHNR, CDR2 FQNEAQ (reference sequence). This CDR3 has 14 residues. The CDR3 coding sequence is TGTGCCAGCAGCCGAACACCGGACAGGCTTGAAGCTTTCTTT. Protein: CASSRTPDRLEAFF.

The chain combines TRBV19 with TRBJ1-2; D not resolved. The CDR3 covers 11 residues. Trimming stripped 8 bases from V and 7 bases from J, with 11 bases between. Per germline, CDR1 LNHDA and CDR2 SQIVND (reference sequence). The CDR3 nucleotides are TGTGCCAGTTTGATGCCCGGTGGCTACACCTTC. Translating gives CASLMPGGYTF.

The table lists this clone with a count of one. The chain recombines TRBV6-5 with TRBJ2-1; 8 bases agree with TRBD1. V lost 4 bases, J lost 0 bases, and 5 bases stayed unmatched. Germline lookup yields CDR1 MNHEY and CDR2 SVGAGI. The CDR3 has 16 amino acids. Here the CDR3 reads CASSLQGVSSYNEQFF. CDR3 bases: TGTGCCAGCAGTTTACAGGGGGTGAGCTCCTACAATGAGCAGTTCTTC.

This clone was found a few times. The DNA of the CDR3 is TGTGCCAGCAGCTTAGGACAGACAGATACGCAGTATTTT. It translates to CASSLGQTDTQYF. The chain combines TRBV11-3 with TRBJ2-3, with D perhaps TRBD1 (5 bases). In germline, CDR1 is SGHNT, CDR2 YENEEA. V lost 1 base to trimming and J lost 3 bases, with 5 bases between them. The CDR3 spans 13 residues.

The genes are TRBV4-3 and TRBJ2-3; TRBD1 aligns across 10 bases. V gave up 0 bases and J gave up 5 bases; unmatched junction bases: 8. The CDR3 runs to 17 residues. Germline V gives CDR1 LGHNA, CDR2 YSLEER. CDR3: CASSQDRTGGFGDTQYF. CDR3 DNA: TGCGCCAGCAGCCAAGACCGGACAGGGGGGTTCGGAGATACGCAGTATTTT.

The chain links TRBV21-1 to TRBJ2-1; the DNA was not used to check the table's D call, TRBD2. TRBV21-1 has pseudogene status. This CDR3 is built from 17 residues. This chain's CDR3 is CASSKAWSSGGYNEQFF. Here the CDR3 DNA reads TGTGCCAGCAGCAAAGCGTGGAGTAGCGGGGGGTACAATGAGCAGTTCTTC.

This chain connects TRBV10-3 to TRBJ2-3; D is perhaps TRBD2 (6 bases). Trimming took off 6 bases at V and 0 bases at J, with 13 bases between the two ends. Germline lookup yields CDR1 ENHRY and CDR2 SYGVKD. The CDR3 covers 15 residues. The CDR3, as DNA: TGTGCCATCAGCACCACGACTAGTAGCACAGATACGCAGTATTTT. This encodes CAISTTTSSTDTQYF.

CDR3 loop: CASQPYGTSEKLFF. The CDR3 DNA reads TGTGCCAGCCAACCCTATGGGACATCGGAAAAACTGTTTTTT. The rearrangement uses TRBV2 and TRBJ1-4; TRBD1 might be the D (6 bases). The CDR3 spans 14 residues. Trimming pared 8 bases from V and 8 bases from J, leaving 18 bases between. Germline assignment: CDR1 SNHLY and CDR2 FYNNEI.

CDR3 in amino acids: CAISEREGANEKLFF. In DNA, the CDR3 is TGTGCCATCAGTGAGAGAGAGGGGGCTAATGAAAAACTGTTTTTT. The J gene is TRBJ1-4, the V gene TRBV10-3, with D perhaps matching TRBD1 (6 bases). Germline CDR1 and CDR2: ENHRY and SYGVKD. The V end lost 2 bases, the J end lost 3 bases, and 10 bases lay between the germline ends. The CDR3 spans 15 residues.

The genes are TRBV6-1 and TRBJ2-5; TRBD1 aligns across 11 bases. CDR1 and CDR2 from the germline V gene are MNHNS and SASEGT. The V and J ends lost 6 bases and 5 bases, in that order; junction bases with no gene match: 5. The CDR3 runs 14 residues. CDR3 sequence: CASSWTGGDETQYF. The CDR3 bases are TGTGCCAGCAGCTGGACAGGGGGCGATGAGACCCAGTACTTC.

The chain couples TRBV4-2 to TRBJ2-1, with D tentatively TRBD2 (7 bases). Germline V gives CDR1 LGHNA, CDR2 YNFKEQ. This CDR3 contains 16 residues. V lost 1 base and J lost 5, with 15 bases in between. CDR3 loop: CASSQVGGGGHNEQFF. The CDR3, as DNA: TGTGCCAGCAGCCAAGTTGGTGGGGGGGGGCACAATGAGCAGTTCTTC.

The chain recombines TRBV18 with TRBJ1-1, with 7 positions matching TRBD1. The CDR3 is 14 residues long. Germline V CDR1 and CDR2: KGHSH, LQKENI. With 4 bases clipped from V and 1 base from J, the junction kept 3 bases outside the gene matches. The CDR3, as DNA: TGTGCCAGCTCACGGGCAGGGGGGAACACTGAAGCTTTCTTT. This encodes CASSRAGGNTEAFF.

The chain carries TRBV27 and TRBJ1-2; tentative D call: TRBD1 (6 bases). This CDR3 spans 15 amino acids. The V end was cut by 2 bases, the J end by 0 bases, with 10 bases between. In germline, CDR1 is MNHEY, CDR2 SMNVEV (reference sequence). CDR3 sequence (DNA): TGTGCCAGCAGTTTAACAGGGAGTTCTAACTATGGCTACACCTTC. Its protein product is CASSLTGSSNYGYTF.